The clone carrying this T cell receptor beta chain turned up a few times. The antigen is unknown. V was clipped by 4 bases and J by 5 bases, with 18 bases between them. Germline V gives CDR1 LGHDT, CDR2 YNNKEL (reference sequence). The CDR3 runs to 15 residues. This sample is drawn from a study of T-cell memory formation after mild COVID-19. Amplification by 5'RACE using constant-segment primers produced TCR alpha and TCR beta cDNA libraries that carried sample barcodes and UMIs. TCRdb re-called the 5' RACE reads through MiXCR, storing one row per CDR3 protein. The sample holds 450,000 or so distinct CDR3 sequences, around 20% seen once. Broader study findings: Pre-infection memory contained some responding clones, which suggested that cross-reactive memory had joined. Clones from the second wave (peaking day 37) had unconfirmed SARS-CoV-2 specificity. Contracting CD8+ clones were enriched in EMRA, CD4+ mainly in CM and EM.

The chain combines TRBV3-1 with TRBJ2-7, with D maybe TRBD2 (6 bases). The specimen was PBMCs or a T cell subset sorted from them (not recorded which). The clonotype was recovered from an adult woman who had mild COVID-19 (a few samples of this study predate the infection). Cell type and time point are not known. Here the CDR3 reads CASSPGSGRANEQYF. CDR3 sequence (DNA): TGTGCCAGCAGCCCCGGGAGCGGTCGGGCCAACGAGCAGTACTTC.